This T cell receptor beta chain was identified in a study of blood T cell repertoires in COVID-19. Study-wide context: The samples span acute and convalescent COVID-19 from the United States, Italy and Spain. Sample material is recorded as cDNA or gDNA derived from T cells, B-cell-depleted T cells, or PBMCs.

Patients of the Seattle cohort, enrolled during active infection, were followed longitudinally. The ends were cut back, 5 bases at V and 0 bases at J, with 12 bases in the middle. CDR3 length equals 15 residues. Germline V lookup: CDR1 SGHKS, CDR2 YYEKEE (reference sequence). Under the authors' procedure: Reference gene primer amplification gave estimated nucleated cell counts. Sequencing was performed with immunoSEQ multiplex PCR; in TCRdb, only in-frame clones are kept and a portion is missing. The DNA was the basis for D and trimming; V, J and clone size are from that table. Altogether approximately 400,000 clones are present, about nine tenths being singletons, with the ten largest covering roughly 12%.

The clonotype was recovered from a woman aged 50 to 60 with COVID-19, enrolled during active disease. V and J are TRBV5-5 and TRBJ2-1; TRBD1 might be the D (6 bases). Material for sequencing was peripheral blood. The CDR3 reads CASSPTGSSYNEQFF. DNA of the CDR3: TGTGCCAGCAGTCCTACAGGGAGCTCCTACAATGAGCAGTTCTTC. Complete variable domain (other parts from reference TRBV5-5 and TRBJ2-1): DAGVTQSPTHLIKTRGQQVTLRCSPISGHKSVSWYQQVLGQGPQFIFQYYEKEERGRGNFPDRFSARQFPNYSSELNVNALLLGDSALYLCASSPTGSSYNEQFFGPGTRLTVL.